These 19 T cell receptor beta chains came from one sample sequenced in a study of T-cell memory formation after mild COVID-19. A single record per CDR3 protein comes from TCRdb applying MiXCR to the 5' RACE reads. The data show around 190,000 distinct CDR3 sequences, with about 18% seen just once and more than 3% held by the top ten. The sequencing input was PBMCs or a T cell subset sorted from them (not recorded which). These receptors were obtained from a man between 18 and 29 years old who had mild COVID-19 (a few samples of this study predate the infection). Cell type and time point are not known.

This clonotype was detected a few times. The chain recombines TRBV12-3 or TRBV12-4 with TRBJ1-1, with D possibly matching TRBD1 (6 bases). The germline V and J ends were trimmed by 6 bases and 5 bases, with 22 bases remaining between them. The CDR3 has 16 amino acids. CDR3 sequence: CASRVSATGQGTEAFF. The CDR3 DNA is TGTGCCAGCAGAGTTTCGGCCACGGGGCAGGGGACTGAAGCTTTCTTT.

The chain recombines TRBV6-1 with TRBJ2-5; D gene uncertain. The germline gives CDR1 MNHNS, CDR2 SASEGT. The CDR3 is 12 residues long. V lost 2 bases and J lost 7, with 8 bases in between. The CDR3 loop reads CASSERVGTQYF. In nucleotides, the CDR3 is TGTGCCAGCAGTGAAAGAGTTGGGACCCAGTACTTC.

The chain joins TRBV2 to TRBJ1-5, with 10 positions matching TRBD1. The germline V gene encodes CDR1 SNHLY and CDR2 FYNNEI. J lost 5 bases, V lost 4 bases, and 11 bases had no gene match. The CDR3 has 17 amino acids. CDR3 loop: CASSVDPRDRGHQPQHF. The CDR3 DNA follows: TGTGCCAGCAGTGTTGATCCCCGGGACAGGGGCCATCAGCCCCAGCATTTT.

V and J are TRBV10-3 and TRBJ1-1; D is perhaps TRBD1 (5 bases). V was cut by 3 bases and J by 2 bases, with 10 bases left in between. The CDR3 covers 14 residues. Per the germline V gene, CDR1 is ENHRY and CDR2 is SYGVKD. The CDR3 DNA reads as TGTGCCATCAGTGATCCCACAGGCAACACTGAAGCTTTCTTT. This gives the protein CAISDPTGNTEAFF.

The rearrangement uses TRBV9 and TRBJ1-4, with no clear D. The CDR3 is 14 residues long. V was pared by 4 bases and J by 8 bases, with 15 bases between. Germline CDR1 SGDLS, CDR2 YYNGEE. CDR3 protein: CASSSWREDEKLFF. The CDR3 DNA follows: TGTGCCAGCAGCTCATGGAGGGAGGACGAAAAACTGTTTTTT.

The genes are TRBV29-1 and TRBJ1-4; no clear D. V dropped 0 bases and J dropped 7 bases, with 9 bases sitting between them. The germline V gene encodes CDR1 SQVTM and CDR2 ANQGSEA. This CDR3 comprises 13 residues. CDR3 amino acids: CSVEEGLTEKLFF. The CDR3 DNA reads TGCAGCGTTGAAGAGGGCCTTACTGAAAAACTGTTTTTT. The entire variable domain, with the rest obtained from reference TRBV29-1 and TRBJ1-4, is as follows: SAVISQKPSRDICQRGTSLTIQCQVDSQVTMMFWYRQQPGQSLTLIATANQGSEATYESGFVIDKFPISRPNLTFSTLTVSNMSPEDSSIYLCSVEEGLTEKLFFGSGTQLSVL.

This chain uses TRBV11-1 with TRBJ2-7, with 7 bases lining up with TRBD1. The germline CDR1 and CDR2 sequences are SGHAT and FQDESV (reference sequence). V shed 1 base, J shed 5 bases, and the junction held 2 bases outside the gene matches. The CDR3 is 13 residues long. CDR3 bases: TGTGCCAGCAGCTTAGGGGGACAGAACGAGCAGTACGTC. As protein: CASSLGGQNEQYV.

V usage is TRBV27 and J usage is TRBJ2-7; 12 bases are shared with TRBD2. V gave up 6 bases and J gave up 5 bases; unmatched junction bases: 8. Germline V CDR1 and CDR2: MNHEY, SMNVEV (reference sequence). The CDR3 runs to 15 residues. CDR3 amino acids: CASRKLAGGNDEQYV. In DNA form, the CDR3 reads TGTGCCAGCAGGAAGCTAGCGGGGGGGAATGACGAGCAGTACGTC.

The V and J genes are TRBV7-2 and TRBJ2-5, with no clear D. This CDR3 has 14 residues. V was clipped by 1 base and J by 2 bases, with 8 bases between them. Germline V gives CDR1 SGHTA, CDR2 FQGNSA. This CDR3 reads CASSLGHGQETQYF. In DNA form, the CDR3 reads TGTGCCAGCAGCTTAGGGCACGGTCAAGAGACCCAGTACTTC. The full variable domain, with the rest looked up from reference TRBV7-2 and TRBJ2-5, is GAGVSQSPSNKVTEKGKDVELRCDPISGHTALYWYRQSLGQGLEFLIYFQGNSAPDKSGLPSDRFSAERTGGSVSTLTIQRTQQEDSAVYLCASSLGHGQETQYFGPGTRLLVL.

This clonotype was recorded many times. The chain couples TRBV24-1 to TRBJ2-1, with D uncertain. In germline, CDR1 is KGHDR, CDR2 SFDVKD. The V gene lost 0 bases and the J gene lost 8 bases, with 1 base spanning the gap. The CDR3 is 11 residues long. CDR3: CATSDLDEQFF. The CDR3 DNA follows: TGTGCCACCAGTGATTTGGATGAGCAGTTCTTC.

J is TRBJ1-1 and V is TRBV11-2; no clear D gene. This CDR3 spans 12 amino acids. Germline-derived CDR1 and CDR2 are SGHAT and FQNNGV. V was clipped by 5 bases and J by 4 bases, with 8 bases between them. CDR3 sequence (DNA): TGTGCCAGCAGCCCACGGGGCACTGAAGCTTTCTTT. Translating gives CASSPRGTEAFF.

V is TRBV4-3 and J is TRBJ2-7; D call uncertain. CDR3 length: 13 residues. The V end lost 0 bases, the J end lost 3 bases, and 6 bases lay between the germline ends. Germline lookup yields CDR1 LGHNA and CDR2 YSLEER. In nucleotides, the CDR3 is TGCGCCAGCAGCCAAGATCGGAACTACGAGCAGTACTTC. This gives the protein CASSQDRNYEQYF.

The chain carries TRBV4-3 and TRBJ2-3, with TRBD1 identical over 7 bases. V lost 1 base to trimming and J lost 0 bases; unmatched junction nucleotides: 1. The CDR3 consists of 15 residues. Looked up from germline, CDR1 is LGHNA and CDR2 is YSLEER. CDR3 protein: CASSQGRGSTDTQYF. The CDR3 DNA reads as TGCGCCAGCAGCCAAGGCAGGGGGAGCACAGATACGCAGTATTTT.

Only a few counts were recorded for this clonotype. This sequence joins TRBV5-1 and TRBJ2-7; D is ambiguous. This CDR3 is 13 amino acids long. Trimming removed 3 bases at V and 4 bases at J, with 11 bases between. From germline, CDR1 is SGHRS and CDR2 YFSETQ. DNA for the CDR3: TGCGCCAGCAGCTCGCGGCTCCCGTACGAGCAGTACTTC. It specifies CASSSRLPYEQYF.

The V gene is TRBV19, the J gene TRBJ2-3; possible D gene TRBD2, 5 bases. Germline-derived CDR1 and CDR2 are LNHDA and SQIVND (reference sequence). Trimming removed 3 bases from V and 5 bases from J, with 12 bases in between. The CDR3 sequence is 14 residues long. In nucleotides, the CDR3 is TGTGCCAGTAGTATCAGCGAGGGTGGAGATACGCAGTATTTT. Amino acid sequence: CASSISEGGDTQYF.

This chain joins TRBV5-6 and TRBJ2-3, with D perhaps TRBD1 or TRBD2 (5 bases each). The length of the CDR3 is 13 residues. Germline assignment: CDR1 SGHDT and CDR2 YYEEEE. V lost 0 bases and J 8 bases, leaving 10 bases between the germline ends. The CDR3 nucleotides read TGTGCCAGCAGCTTGGGGCCCGGGACTACGCAGTATTTT. It translates to CASSLGPGTTQYF. Full variable domain (remainder filled in from reference TRBV5-6 and TRBJ2-3): DAGVTQSPTHLIKTRGQQVTLRCSPKSGHDTVSWYQQALGQGPQFIFQYYEEEERQRGNFPDRFSGHQFPNYSSELNVNALLLGDSALYLCASSLGPGTTQYFGPGTRLTVL.

The chain employs TRBV28 and TRBJ2-3, with no clear D. Germline loops: CDR1 MDHEN, CDR2 SYDVKM. This CDR3 is built from 11 residues. V was clipped by 4 bases and J by 5 bases, with 4 bases between them. DNA of the CDR3: TGTGCCAGCAGTTCCAAAGATACGCAGTATTTT. Protein sequence: CASSSKDTQYF.

This clonotype was seen repeatedly, ten times or more. The chain joins TRBV5-6 to TRBJ2-1; 11 bases agree with TRBD2. The junction had 9 bases not matched to a gene; V was cut back by 10 bases and J by 0 bases. Germline V CDR1 and CDR2: SGHDT, YYEEEE. The CDR3 extends over 16 amino acids. In DNA, the CDR3 is TGTGCCGGAACTAGCGGGGGCCCTTTCTCCTACAATGAGCAGTTCTTC. This encodes CAGTSGGPFSYNEQFF.

This clonotype was observed a few times. The J gene is TRBJ1-2, the V gene TRBV6-5; a possible D gene is TRBD1 (6 bases). Trimming stripped 6 bases from V and 6 bases from J, with 14 bases between. Germline V gene data show CDR1 as MNHEY and CDR2 as SVGAGI. This CDR3 region has 13 residues. The CDR3, as DNA: TGTGCCAGCAGATCAACAGGGAGCAATGGCTACACCTTC. It yields the protein CASRSTGSNGYTF.